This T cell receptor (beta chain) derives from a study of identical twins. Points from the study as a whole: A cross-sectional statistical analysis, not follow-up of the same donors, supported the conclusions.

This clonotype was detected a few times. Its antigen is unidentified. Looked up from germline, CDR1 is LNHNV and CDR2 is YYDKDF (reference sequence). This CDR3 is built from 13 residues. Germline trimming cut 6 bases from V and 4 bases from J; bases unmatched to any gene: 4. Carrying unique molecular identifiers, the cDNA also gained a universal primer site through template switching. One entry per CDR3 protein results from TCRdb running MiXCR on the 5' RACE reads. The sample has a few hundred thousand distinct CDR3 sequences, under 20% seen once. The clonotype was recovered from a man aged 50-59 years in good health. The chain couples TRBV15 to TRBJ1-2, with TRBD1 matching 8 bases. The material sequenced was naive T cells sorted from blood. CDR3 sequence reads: CATSPGTGYGYTF. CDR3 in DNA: TGTGCCACCAGTCCCGGGACAGGCTATGGCTACACCTTC.